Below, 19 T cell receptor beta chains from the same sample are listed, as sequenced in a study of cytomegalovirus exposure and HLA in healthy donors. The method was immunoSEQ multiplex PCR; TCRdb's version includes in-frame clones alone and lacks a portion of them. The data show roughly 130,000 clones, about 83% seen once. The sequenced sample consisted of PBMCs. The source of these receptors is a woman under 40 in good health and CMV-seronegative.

CDR3 sequence reads: CASSEQGTKQFF. The CDR3 bases are TGTGCCAGCAGCGAACAGGGAACAAAGCAGTTCTTC. The gene calls are TRBV7-3 and TRBJ2-1, with D tentatively TRBD1 (6 bases). This CDR3 is 12 amino acids long. V gave up 5 bases and J gave up 11 bases, with 13 bases separating them. From germline, CDR1 is SGHTA and CDR2 FQGTGA. Supplemented by reference TRBV7-3 and TRBJ2-1, the full variable domain reads GAGVSQTPSNKVTEKGKYVELRCDPISGHTALYWYRQSLGQGPEFLIYFQGTGAADDSGLPNDRFFAVRPEGSVSTLKIQRTERGDSAVYLCASSEQGTKQFFGPGTRLTVL.

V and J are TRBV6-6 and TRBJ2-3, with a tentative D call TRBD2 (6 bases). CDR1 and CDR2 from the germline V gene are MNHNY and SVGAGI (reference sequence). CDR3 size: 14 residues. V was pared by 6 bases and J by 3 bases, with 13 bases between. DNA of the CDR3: TGTGCCAGCAGGTCGTGGGGGGAAACAGATACGCAGTATTTT. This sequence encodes CASRSWGETDTQYF.

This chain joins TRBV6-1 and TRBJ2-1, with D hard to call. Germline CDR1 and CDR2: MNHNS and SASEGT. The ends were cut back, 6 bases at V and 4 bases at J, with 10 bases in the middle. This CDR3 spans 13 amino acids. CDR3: CASRPGSYNEQFF. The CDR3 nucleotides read TGTGCCAGCAGACCAGGCTCGTACAATGAGCAGTTCTTC.

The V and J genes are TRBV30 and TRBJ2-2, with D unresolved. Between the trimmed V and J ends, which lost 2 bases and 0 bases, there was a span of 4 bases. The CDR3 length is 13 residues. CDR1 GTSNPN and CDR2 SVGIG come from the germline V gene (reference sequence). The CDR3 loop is CAWSSSNTGELFF. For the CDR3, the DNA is TGTGCCTGGAGTTCGTCGAACACCGGGGAGCTGTTTTTT.

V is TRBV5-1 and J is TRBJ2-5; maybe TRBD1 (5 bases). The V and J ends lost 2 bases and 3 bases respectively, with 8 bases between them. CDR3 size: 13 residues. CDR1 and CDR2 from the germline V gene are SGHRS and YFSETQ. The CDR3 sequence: CASSLGAEETQYF. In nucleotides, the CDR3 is TGCGCCAGCAGCTTAGGGGCAGAAGAGACCCAGTACTTC.

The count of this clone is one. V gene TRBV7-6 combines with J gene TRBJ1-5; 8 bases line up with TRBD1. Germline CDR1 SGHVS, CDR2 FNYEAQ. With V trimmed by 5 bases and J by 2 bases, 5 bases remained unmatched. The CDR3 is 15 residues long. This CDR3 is CASSPDRGGNQPQHF. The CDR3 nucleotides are TGTGCCAGCAGCCCCGACAGGGGCGGCAATCAGCCCCAGCATTTT.

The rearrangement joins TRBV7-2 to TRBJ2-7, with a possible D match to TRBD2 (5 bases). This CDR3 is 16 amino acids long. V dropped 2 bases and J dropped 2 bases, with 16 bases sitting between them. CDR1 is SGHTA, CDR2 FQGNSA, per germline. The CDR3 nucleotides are TGTGCCAGCAGCTTACAAGGACTCGGCGGCCCCTACGAGCAGTACTTC. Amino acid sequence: CASSLQGLGGPYEQYF. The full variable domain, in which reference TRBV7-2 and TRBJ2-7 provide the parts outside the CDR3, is GAGVSQSPSNKVTEKGKDVELRCDPISGHTALYWYRQSLGQGLEFLIYFQGNSAPDKSGLPSDRFSAERTGGSVSTLTIQRTQQEDSAVYLCASSLQGLGGPYEQYFGPGTRLTVT.

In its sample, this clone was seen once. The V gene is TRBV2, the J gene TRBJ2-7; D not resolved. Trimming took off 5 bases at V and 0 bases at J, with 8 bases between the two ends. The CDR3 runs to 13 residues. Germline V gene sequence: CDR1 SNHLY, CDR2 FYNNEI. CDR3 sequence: CASSLFFSYEQYF. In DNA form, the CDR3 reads TGTGCCAGCAGTTTATTCTTCTCCTACGAGCAGTACTTC.

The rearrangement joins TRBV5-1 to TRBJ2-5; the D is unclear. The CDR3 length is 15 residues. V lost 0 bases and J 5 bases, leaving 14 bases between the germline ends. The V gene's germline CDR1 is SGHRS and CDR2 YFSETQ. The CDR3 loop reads CASSLEEAGWETQYF. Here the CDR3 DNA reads TGCGCCAGCAGCTTGGAGGAAGCCGGGTGGGAGACCCAGTACTTC.

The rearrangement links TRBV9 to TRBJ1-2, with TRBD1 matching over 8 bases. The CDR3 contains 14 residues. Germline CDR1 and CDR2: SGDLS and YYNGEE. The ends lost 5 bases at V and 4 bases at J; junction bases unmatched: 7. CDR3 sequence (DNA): TGTGCCAGCAGTCCGAGGACAGGGCCCTATGGCTACACCTTC. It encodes CASSPRTGPYGYTF.

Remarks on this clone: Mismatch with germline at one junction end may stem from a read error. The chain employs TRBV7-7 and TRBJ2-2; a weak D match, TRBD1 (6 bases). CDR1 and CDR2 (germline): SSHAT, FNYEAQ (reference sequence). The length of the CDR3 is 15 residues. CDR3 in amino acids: CASSRTTGNTGELFF. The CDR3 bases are TGTGCTAGCAGCCGGACGACAGGGAACACCGGGGAGCTGTTTTTT.

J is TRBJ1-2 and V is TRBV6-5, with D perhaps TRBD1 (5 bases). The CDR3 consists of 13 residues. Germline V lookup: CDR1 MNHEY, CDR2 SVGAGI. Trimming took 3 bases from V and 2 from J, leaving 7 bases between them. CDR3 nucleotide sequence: TGTGCCAGCAGTTATAAGGGGAACTATGGCTACACCTTC. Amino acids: CASSYKGNYGYTF.

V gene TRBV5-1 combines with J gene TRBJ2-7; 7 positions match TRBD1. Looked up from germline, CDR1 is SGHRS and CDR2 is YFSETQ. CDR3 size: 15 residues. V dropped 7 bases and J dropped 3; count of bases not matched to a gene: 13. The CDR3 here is CASQTGTGDYYEQYF. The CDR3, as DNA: TGCGCCAGCCAGACTGGAACAGGGGATTACTACGAGCAGTACTTC.

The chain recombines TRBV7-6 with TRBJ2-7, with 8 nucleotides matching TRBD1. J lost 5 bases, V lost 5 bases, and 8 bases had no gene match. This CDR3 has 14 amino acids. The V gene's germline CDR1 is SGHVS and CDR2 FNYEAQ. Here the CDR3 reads CASSLSQGADEQYF. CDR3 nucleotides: TGTGCCAGCAGCCTGTCTCAGGGGGCAGACGAGCAGTACTTC.

CDR3 residues: CASSRDRNTGELFF. The CDR3, as DNA: TGTGCCAGCAGCCGGGACAGAAACACCGGGGAGCTGTTTTTT. V is TRBV7-9 and J is TRBJ2-2, with TRBD1 matching over 7 bases. Unmatched junction bases numbered 2, after V lost 5 bases and J lost 2 bases. The germline V gene has CDR1 SEHNR and CDR2 FQNEAQ (reference sequence). The CDR3 runs to 14 residues.

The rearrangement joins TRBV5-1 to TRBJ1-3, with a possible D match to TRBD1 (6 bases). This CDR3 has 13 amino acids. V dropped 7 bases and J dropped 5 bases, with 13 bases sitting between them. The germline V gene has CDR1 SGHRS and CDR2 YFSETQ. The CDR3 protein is CASSGQSRNTIYF. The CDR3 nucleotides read TGCGCCAGCTCAGGACAGAGTCGAAACACCATATATTTT.

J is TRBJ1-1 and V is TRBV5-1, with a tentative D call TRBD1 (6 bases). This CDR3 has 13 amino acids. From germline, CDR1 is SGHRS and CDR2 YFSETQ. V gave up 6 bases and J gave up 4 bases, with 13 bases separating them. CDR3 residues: CASTNQGSTEAFF. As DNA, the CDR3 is TGCGCCAGCACAAATCAGGGGAGCACTGAAGCTTTCTTT. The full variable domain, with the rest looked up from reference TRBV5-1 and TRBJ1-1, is KAGVTQTPRYLIKTRGQQVTLSCSPISGHRSVSWYQQTPGQGLQFLFEYFSETQRNKGNFPGRFSGRQFSNSRSEMNVSTLELGDSALYLCASTNQGSTEAFFGQGTRLTVV.

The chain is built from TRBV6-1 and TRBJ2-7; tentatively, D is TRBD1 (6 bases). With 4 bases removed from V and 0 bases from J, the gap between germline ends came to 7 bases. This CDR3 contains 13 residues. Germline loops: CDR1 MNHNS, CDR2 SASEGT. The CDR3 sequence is CASSAQGSYEQYF. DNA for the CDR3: TGTGCCAGCAGTGCACAGGGCTCCTACGAGCAGTACTTC.

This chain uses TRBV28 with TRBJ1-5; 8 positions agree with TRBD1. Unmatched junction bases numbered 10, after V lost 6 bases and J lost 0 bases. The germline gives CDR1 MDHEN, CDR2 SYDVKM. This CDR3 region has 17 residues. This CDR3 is CASSRSDRGYSNQPQHF. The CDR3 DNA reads TGTGCCAGCAGCCGATCAGACAGGGGCTATAGCAATCAGCCCCAGCATTTT.